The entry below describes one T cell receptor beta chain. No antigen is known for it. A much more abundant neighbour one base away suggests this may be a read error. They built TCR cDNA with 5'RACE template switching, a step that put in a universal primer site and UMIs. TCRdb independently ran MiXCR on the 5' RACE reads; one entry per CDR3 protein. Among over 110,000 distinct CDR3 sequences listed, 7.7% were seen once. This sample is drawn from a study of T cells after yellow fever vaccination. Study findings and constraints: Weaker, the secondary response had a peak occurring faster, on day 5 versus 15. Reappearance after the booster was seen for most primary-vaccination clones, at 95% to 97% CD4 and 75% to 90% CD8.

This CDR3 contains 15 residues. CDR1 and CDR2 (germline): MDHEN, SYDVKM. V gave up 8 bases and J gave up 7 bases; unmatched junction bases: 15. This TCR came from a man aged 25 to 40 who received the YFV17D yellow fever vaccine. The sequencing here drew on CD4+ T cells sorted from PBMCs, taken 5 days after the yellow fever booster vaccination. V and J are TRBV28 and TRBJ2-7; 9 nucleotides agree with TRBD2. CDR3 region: CASYKSGRQEWEQYF. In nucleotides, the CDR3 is TGTGCCAGCTACAAAAGCGGGAGGCAAGAGTGGGAGCAGTACTTC.